This T cell receptor beta chain was identified in a study of tumor-infiltrating lymphocytes in primary liver carcinoma. Taking about 20-31 mg of unsorted bulk tissue, the authors co-extracted RNA and DNA. Every tumor sample had over 80% viable tumor cells. Germline assignment: CDR1 SGHAT and CDR2 FQDESV (reference sequence). The CDR3 is 13 amino acids. General observations from the study: Lesser overlap characterized tumor-adjacent and tumor-blood pairs relative to tumor region pairs.

With around 500 ng total RNA as template and a constant-region primer, TCR beta cDNA was made. Investigators got TCR beta libraries out of three nested multiplex PCR rounds, done with slightly modified ARM-PCR. A C-beta reverse primer was combined with TRBV1-TRBV30 forward primers in the first two PCR rounds, and each round had 10 cycles. From the multiplex PCR reads, TCRdb called clonotypes with MiXCR, one entry per CDR3 protein. In the table there are more than 95,000 distinct CDR3 sequences, about four fifths of which are singletons. For this clonotype: The antigen remains unidentified. Compared with germline, one end of the junction differs, possibly owing to a read error.

Sequencing was performed on liver tumor tissue from sampling region 3. Subset here: tumor region T3, left-lateral pole. This chain uses TRBV11-1 with TRBJ2-7; 7 nucleotides line up with TRBD1. This TCR was sampled from a man aged 35-49 years with primary liver carcinoma and hepatitis B virus infection. CDR3 sequence (DNA): TGTGACAGCAGGGGGAAGCAATCCTACGAGCAGAACTTC. Protein sequence: CDSRGKQSYEQNF.